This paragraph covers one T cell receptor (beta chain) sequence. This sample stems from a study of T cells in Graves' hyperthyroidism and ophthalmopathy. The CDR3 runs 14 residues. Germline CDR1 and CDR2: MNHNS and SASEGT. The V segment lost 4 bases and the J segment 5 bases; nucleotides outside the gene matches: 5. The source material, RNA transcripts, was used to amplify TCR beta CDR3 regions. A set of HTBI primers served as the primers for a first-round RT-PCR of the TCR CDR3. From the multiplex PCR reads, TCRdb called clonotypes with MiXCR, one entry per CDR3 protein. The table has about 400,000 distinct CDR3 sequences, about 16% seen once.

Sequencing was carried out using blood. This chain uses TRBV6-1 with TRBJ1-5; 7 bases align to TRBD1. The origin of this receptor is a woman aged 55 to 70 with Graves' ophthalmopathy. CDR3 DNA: TGTGCCAGCAGTGGCTCAGGGGGATATCAGCCCCAGCATTTT. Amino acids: CASSGSGGYQPQHF.